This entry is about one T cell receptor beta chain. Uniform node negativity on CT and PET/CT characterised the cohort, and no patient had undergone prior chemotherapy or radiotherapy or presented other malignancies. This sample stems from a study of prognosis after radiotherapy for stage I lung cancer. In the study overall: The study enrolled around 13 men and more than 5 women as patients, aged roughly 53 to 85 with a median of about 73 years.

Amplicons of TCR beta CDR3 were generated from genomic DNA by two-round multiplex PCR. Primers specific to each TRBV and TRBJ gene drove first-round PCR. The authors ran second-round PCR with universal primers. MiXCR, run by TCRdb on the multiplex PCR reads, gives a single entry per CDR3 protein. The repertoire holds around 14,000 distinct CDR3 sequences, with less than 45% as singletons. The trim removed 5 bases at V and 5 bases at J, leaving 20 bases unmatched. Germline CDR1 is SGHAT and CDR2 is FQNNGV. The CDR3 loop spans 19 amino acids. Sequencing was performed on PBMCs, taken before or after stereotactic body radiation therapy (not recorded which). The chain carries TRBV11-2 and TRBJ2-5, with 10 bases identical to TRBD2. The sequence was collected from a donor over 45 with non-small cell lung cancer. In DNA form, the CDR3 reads TGTGCCAGCAGCCAAGGGGTTCTAGCGGGAGAACGAGTGAAGGAGACCCAGTACTTC. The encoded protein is CASSQGVLAGERVKETQYF.